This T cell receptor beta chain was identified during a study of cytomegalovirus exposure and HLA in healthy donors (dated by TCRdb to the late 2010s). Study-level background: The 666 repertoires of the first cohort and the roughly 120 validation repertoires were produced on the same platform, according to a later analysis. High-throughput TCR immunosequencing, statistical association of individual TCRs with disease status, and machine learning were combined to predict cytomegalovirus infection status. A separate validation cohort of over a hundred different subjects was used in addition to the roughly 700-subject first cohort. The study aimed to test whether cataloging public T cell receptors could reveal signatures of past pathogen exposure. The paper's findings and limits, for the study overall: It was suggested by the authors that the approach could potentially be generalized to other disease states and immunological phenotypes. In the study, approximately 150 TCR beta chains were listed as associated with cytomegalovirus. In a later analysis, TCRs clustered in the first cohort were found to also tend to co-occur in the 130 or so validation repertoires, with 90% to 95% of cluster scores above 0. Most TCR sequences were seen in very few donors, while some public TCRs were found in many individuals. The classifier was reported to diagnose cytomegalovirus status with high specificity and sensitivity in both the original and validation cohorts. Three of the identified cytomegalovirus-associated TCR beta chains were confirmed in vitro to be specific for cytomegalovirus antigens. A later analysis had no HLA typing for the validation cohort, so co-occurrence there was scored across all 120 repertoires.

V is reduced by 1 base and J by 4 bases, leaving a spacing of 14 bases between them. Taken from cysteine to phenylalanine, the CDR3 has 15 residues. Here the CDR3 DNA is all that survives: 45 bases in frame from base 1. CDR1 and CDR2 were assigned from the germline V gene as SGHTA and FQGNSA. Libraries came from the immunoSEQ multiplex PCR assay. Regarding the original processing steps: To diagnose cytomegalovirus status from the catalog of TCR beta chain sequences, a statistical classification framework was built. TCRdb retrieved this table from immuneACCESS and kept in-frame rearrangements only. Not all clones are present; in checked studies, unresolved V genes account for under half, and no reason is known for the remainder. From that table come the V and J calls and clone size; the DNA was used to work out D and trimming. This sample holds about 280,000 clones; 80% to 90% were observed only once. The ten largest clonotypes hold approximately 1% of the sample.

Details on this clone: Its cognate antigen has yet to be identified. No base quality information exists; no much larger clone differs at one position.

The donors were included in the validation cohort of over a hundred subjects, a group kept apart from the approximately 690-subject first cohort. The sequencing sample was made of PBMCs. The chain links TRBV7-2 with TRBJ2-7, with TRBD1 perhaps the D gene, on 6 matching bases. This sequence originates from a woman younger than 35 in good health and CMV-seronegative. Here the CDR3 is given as CASSLGPGDQYEQYF. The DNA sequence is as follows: TGTGCCAGCAGCTTAGGTCCAGGGGATCAGTACGAGCAGTACTTC.